The text below deals with one T cell receptor beta chain. This sample stems from a study of T cell responses to AZD1222 COVID-19 vaccine. TCRdb's table, derived via immunoSEQ multiplex PCR, lists solely in-frame clones and lacks some. The sample records some 170,000 clones, 70% to 90% being singletons. The germline gives CDR1 ENHRY, CDR2 SYGVKD. The CDR3 spans 14 residues. V was pared by 8 bases and J by 7 bases, with 13 bases of the junction left unmatched. The chain links TRBV10-3 to TRBJ1-2; 7 bases agree with TRBD1. Source: peripheral blood, taken 28 days after the second dose of the MenACWY control vaccine. The TCR originated in an adult who received the MenACWY meningococcal vaccine as a control. The CDR3 region is CAIHAATGESGYTF. The CDR3, as DNA: TGTGCCATCCACGCGGCTACAGGGGAATCTGGCTACACCTTC.